This entry features one T cell receptor beta chain sequence. One end of the junction does not line up with germline, which may come from a read error. CDR1 and CDR2 from the germline V gene are SGHRS and YFSETQ. The CDR3 contains 15 residues. This entry belongs to a study of tumor and adjacent non-tumor tissue in lung cancer. On the study more broadly: Histology: 11 to 13 adenocarcinoma, a couple of squamous cell carcinoma, 1 small cell lung cancer.

A modified ARM-PCR protocol with three rounds of nested PCR amplified TCRbeta. TCRdb reprocessed the multiplex PCR reads via MiXCR and lists one record per CDR3 protein. This repertoire shows roughly 220,000 distinct CDR3 sequences, 70% to 75% found once; its top ten account for under 30%. This sample's RNA came from whole unsorted tissue. The rearrangement joins TRBV5-1 to TRBJ2-7, with TRBD2 identical over 11 bases. This receptor was obtained from a man in his sixties with non-small cell lung cancer. The sequencing sample was made of lung tumor tissue. This CDR3 reads CASSLGTSGSYEQNF. In nucleotides, the CDR3 is TGCGCCAGCAGCCTCGGGACTAGCGGCTCCTACGAGCAGAACTTC.